The entry below gives a single TCR beta chain sequence along with its context. cDNA came from around 0.5 to 1 ug RNA primed by random hexamers. TCRdb ran MiXCR on the immunoSEQ multiplex PCR reads and lists one entry per CDR3 protein. The sample has under 200,000 distinct CDR3 sequences; 94% are singletons. The data are from a study of CD8 T cells in Susac syndrome. V shed 3 bases and J shed 2 bases, with 10 bases lying between them. Germline CDR1 reads SGHRS; CDR2 reads YFSETQ. The CDR3 sequence is 14 residues long. This clonotype was obtained from a human donor with Susac syndrome. The sequenced material came from CD4+ T cells from PBMCs. This chain links TRBV5-1 with TRBJ2-3; TRBD1 is a possible D gene (6 bases). The CDR3 DNA reads TGCGCCAGCAGCTGGGACACCCACACAGATACGCAGTATTTT. It encodes CASSWDTHTDTQYF.